This TCR beta chain was documented in a study of shared clonotypes between healthy human individuals. Produced via immunoSEQ multiplex PCR; TCRdb's table is partial and in-frame only. The table lists about 2.1 million clones, around 93% of them singletons. The germline CDR1 and CDR2 sequences are SEHNR and FQNEAQ (reference sequence). V gave up 4 bases and J gave up 9 bases; unmatched junction bases: 9. The CDR3 is 14 amino acids. CD45RO-negative cells were positively selected for CCR7, leaving out terminally differentiated effector memory CD45RA+ cells. The chain employs TRBV7-9 and TRBJ2-1; TRBD2 matches 7 bases. The receptor was isolated from a young man in good health. Some clones in this sample may be carry-over from other donors' samples. The sample consisted of naive CD8+ T cells from PBMCs. In DNA form, the CDR3 reads TGTGCCAGCAGCTCGGGTACTAGCGTTGGTGAGCAGTTCTTC. It encodes CASSSGTSVGEQFF.